A selection of T cell receptor beta chains follows, all from one sample in a study of shared clonotypes between healthy human individuals. Produced via immunoSEQ multiplex PCR; TCRdb's table is partial and in-frame only. The table lists about 1,800,000 clones, approximately 94% of them singletons. Sequencing was performed on naive CD8+ T cells sorted from blood. These receptors came from a man aged 18 to 30 in good health. CDR3s include the opening cysteine and the closing phenylalanine or tryptophan. A D gene is named only where the DNA matches it firmly. Clone size is shown for a subset of rows, as once, few, many or a class of expanded clone.

j_call | clone_size | v_call | d_call | cdr3_aa | cdr3_nt
TRBJ2-7 | NA | TRBV7-8 | NA | CASSPRGYEQYF | TGTGCCAGCAGCCCACGGGGCTACGAGCAGTACTTC
TRBJ2-7 | NA | TRBV4-1 | TRBD1 | CASSLLGTDLYEQYF | TGCGCCAGCAGCCTCCTAGGGACAGACCTCTACGAGCAGTACTTC
TRBJ1-5 | NA | TRBV7-3 | TRBD1 | CATTFRDRGVNSNQPQHF | TGTGCCACCACATTCCGGGACAGGGGCGTAAATAGCAATCAGCCCCAGCATTTT
TRBJ2-7 | NA | TRBV5-5 | NA | CASSLLISYEQYF | TGTGCCAGCAGCTTGCTGATCTCCTACGAGCAGTACTTC
TRBJ2-1 | NA | TRBV28 | TRBD1 | CASSLRQGGTYNEQFF | TGTGCCAGCAGTTTACGACAGGGGGGGACCTACAATGAGCAGTTCTTC
TRBJ1-3 | NA | TRBV9 | NA | CASSVDGTIYF | TGTGCCAGCAGCGTAGACGGCACCATATATTTT
TRBJ1-4 | NA | TRBV5-6 | NA | CASSPNPVDPSTNEKLFF | TGTGCCAGCAGCCCAAATCCAGTGGACCCTTCAACTAATGAAAAACTGTTTTTT
TRBJ2-7 | NA | TRBV5-8 | TRBD1 | CASSWGLRSKGALEQYF | TGTGCCAGCAGCTGGGGGTTACGGTCCAAGGGGGCCCTCGAGCAGTACTTC
TRBJ1-4 | NA | TRBV19 | NA | CASSITRGRNEKLFF | TGTGCCAGTAGTATCACGAGGGGACGGAATGAAAAACTGTTTTTT
TRBJ1-3 | once | TRBV5-4 | NA | CASSSSPRDFSSGNTIYF | TGTGCCAGCAGCTCCTCTCCCCGGGACTTCAGCTCTGGAAACACCATATATTTT
TRBJ1-2 | NA | TRBV28 | NA | CASSPTGPVYGYTF | TGTGCCAGCAGTCCCACGGGACCCGTTTATGGCTACACCTTC
TRBJ2-5 | NA | TRBV27 | NA | CASSSSPSTTGITETQYF | TGTGCCAGCAGTTCCTCTCCCTCGACTACCGGTATTACGGAGACCCAGTACTTC
TRBJ2-7 | once | TRBV16 | NA | CASSQSSQGGGLVYEQYF | TGTGCCAGCAGCCAATCCAGCCAGGGAGGGGGATTGGTCTACGAGCAGTACTTC
TRBJ1-5 | NA | TRBV2 | TRBD1 | CASSGTGGYDSNQPQHF | TGTGCCAGCAGCGGGACAGGGGGGTATGATAGCAATCAGCCCCAGCATTTT
TRBJ2-7 | NA | TRBV14 | TRBD2 | CASSQTLAGGPQQYF | TGTGCCAGCAGCCAAACTCTAGCGGGGGGGCCCCAGCAGTACTTC
TRBJ2-7 | NA | TRBV7-2 | NA | CASSFLSYEQYF | TGTGCCAGCAGCTTCCTCTCCTACGAGCAGTACTTC
TRBJ1-5 | NA | TRBV27 | NA | CASSSQGENQPQHF | TGTGCCAGCAGTTCTCAGGGAGAGAATCAGCCCCAGCATTTT
TRBJ2-7 | NA | TRBV10-1 | NA | CASSRDDSYEQYF | TGCGCCAGCAGTAGGGACGACTCCTACGAGCAGTACTTC
TRBJ1-2 | once | TRBV13 | NA | CASSTRTANYGYTF | TGTGCCAGCAGCACCCGGACAGCTAACTATGGCTACACCTTC
TRBJ1-2 | NA | TRBV5-6 | NA | CASSWGRQPPYGYTF | TGTGCCAGCAGTTGGGGCCGACAGCCCCCCTATGGCTACACCTTC
TRBJ2-3 | NA | TRBV12-5 | TRBD2 | CASGSTGTSGLSDTQYF | TGTGCTAGTGGTTCGACCGGGACTAGCGGGTTATCAGATACGCAGTATTTT
TRBJ2-1 | NA | TRBV9 | TRBD2 | CASSAIAGGMYNEQFF | TGTGCCAGCAGCGCCATAGCGGGGGGGATGTACAATGAGCAGTTCTTC
TRBJ2-7 | once | TRBV13 | TRBD1 | CASRYQGQGLHEQYF | TGTGCCAGCAGATACCAGGGACAGGGCCTCCACGAGCAGTACTTC
TRBJ1-2 | NA | TRBV6-6 | NA | CASIPDTSNYGYTF | TGTGCCAGCATCCCCGACACCTCTAACTATGGCTACACCTTC
TRBJ2-7 | NA | TRBV14 | NA | CASSWTEPYEQYF | TGTGCCAGCAGCTGGACAGAACCCTACGAGCAGTACTTC
TRBJ2-3 | NA | TRBV5-1 | NA | CASSLEPGPPDTQYF | TGCGCCAGCAGCTTGGAACCCGGTCCCCCAGATACGCAGTATTTT
TRBJ2-7 | once | TRBV7-2 | TRBD2 | CASSPSISGRDLSYEQYF | TGTGCCAGCAGCCCGTCGATTAGCGGGAGGGACCTATCCTACGAGCAGTACTTC
TRBJ2-7 | NA | TRBV6-5 | TRBD2 | CASKPAGGYPYEQYF | TGTGCCAGCAAACCAGCGGGAGGGTACCCCTACGAGCAGTACTTC
TRBJ1-2 | NA | TRBV6-5 | TRBD1 | CASSPDRGDGYTF | TGTGCCAGCAGCCCGGACAGGGGCGACGGCTACACCTTC
TRBJ2-3 | NA | TRBV2 | NA | CASQDRPTDTQYF | TGTGCCAGCCAGGACAGACCCACAGATACGCAGTATTTT
TRBJ1-6 | few | TRBV21-1 | NA | CASNPADRGFGSPLHF | TGTGCCAGCAACCCAGCCGACAGGGGGTTTGGCTCACCCCTCCACTTT
TRBJ2-2 | NA | TRBV9 | NA | CASKGPNTGELFF | TGTGCCAGCAAGGGCCCGAACACCGGGGAGCTGTTTTTT
TRBJ2-3 | NA | TRBV7-3 | NA | CASSHTAGLTDTQYF | TGTGCCAGCAGCCATACTGCAGGGCTTACAGATACGCAGTATTTT
TRBJ2-3 | NA | TRBV30 | NA | CAWRPGLSPTDTQYF | TGTGCCTGGAGACCGGGGTTAAGTCCCACAGATACGCAGTATTTT
TRBJ2-1 | NA | TRBV11-2 | TRBD2 | CASSPGTSGYNEQFF | TGTGCCAGCAGCCCAGGGACTAGCGGGTACAATGAGCAGTTCTTC
TRBJ1-1 | NA | TRBV6-1 | NA | CASSELSGSEAFF | TGTGCCAGCAGTGAACTTTCGGGATCTGAAGCTTTCTTT
TRBJ2-5 | NA | TRBV5-1 | TRBD2 | CASSLGLAGWYQETQYF | TGCGCCAGCAGCTTGGGACTAGCGGGATGGTACCAAGAGACCCAGTACTTC
TRBJ2-7 | NA | TRBV29-1 | NA | CSVERVGYNEQYF | TGCAGCGTTGAAAGGGTAGGGTACAACGAGCAGTACTTC
TRBJ1-2 | NA | TRBV19 | TRBD1 | CASTLTGVNYGYTF | TGTGCCAGTACCCTGACAGGGGTCAACTATGGCTACACCTTC
TRBJ1-5 | NA | TRBV5-8 | NA | CASSHREQPQHF | TGTGCCAGCAGCCACAGGGAGCAGCCCCAGCATTTT
TRBJ2-7 | once | TRBV29-1 | TRBD1 | CSVEVPRTGDYEQYF | TGCAGCGTTGAAGTTCCTAGGACAGGCGACTACGAGCAGTACTTC
TRBJ2-1 | NA | TRBV7-2 | TRBD2 | CASSLLAGGLVYNEQFF | TGTGCCAGCAGCTTACTAGCGGGAGGGCTAGTCTACAATGAGCAGTTCTTC
TRBJ1-1 | few | TRBV29-1 | NA | CSAYKNTEAFF | TGCAGCGCCTACAAGAACACTGAAGCTTTCTTT
TRBJ2-7 | NA | TRBV7-9 | NA | CASSRTNEQYF | TGTGCCAGCAGCCGGACCAACGAGCAGTACTTC
TRBJ2-1 | NA | TRBV19 | NA | CASSQEYNEQFF | TGTGCCAGTAGCCAGGAGTACAATGAGCAGTTCTTC
TRBJ2-7 | NA | TRBV27 | TRBD1 | CASTGTGGVYEQYF | TGTGCCAGTACCGGGACAGGGGGGGTCTACGAGCAGTACTTC
TRBJ2-5 | NA | TRBV2 | TRBD2 | CASGGLAGDIETQYF | TGTGCCAGCGGGGGACTAGCGGGGGATATTGAGACCCAGTACTTC
TRBJ2-3 | once | TRBV18 | TRBD1 | CASSPARGSSTDTQYF | TGTGCCAGCTCACCAGCCAGGGGGAGTAGCACAGATACGCAGTATTTT
TRBJ2-3 | once | TRBV6-5 | NA | CASSLDWTNTDTQYF | TGTGCCAGCAGCTTAGACTGGACGAACACAGATACGCAGTATTTT
TRBJ2-4 | NA | TRBV11-2 | TRBD2 | CASTWGGDIQYF | TGTGCCAGCACCTGGGGGGGTGACATTCAGTACTTC
TRBJ1-1 | NA | TRBV23-1 | NA | CASSQSAENTEAFF | TGCGCCAGCAGTCAATCGGCTGAGAACACTGAAGCTTTCTTT
TRBJ2-1 | NA | TRBV13 | NA | CASSSPSDRSYNEQFF | TGTGCCAGCAGCAGCCCGTCGGATCGCTCCTACAATGAGCAGTTCTTC